What follows are 20 T cell receptor beta chains derived from one specimen sequenced in a study of blood T cell repertoires in COVID-19. Clones were read by immunoSEQ multiplex PCR, and TCRdb kept only the in-frame ones, dropping some. The sample includes about 670,000 clones, about 87% of them seen just once. The sample consisted of peripheral blood. Receptor source: a woman aged 18-29 years with acute or convalescent COVID-19.

The chain recombines TRBV7-2 with TRBJ1-6; TRBD1 matches at 9 bases. V was clipped by 4 bases and J by 9 bases; unmatched bases: 7. This CDR3 region has 15 residues. Germline loops: CDR1 SGHTA, CDR2 FQGNSA. In DNA form, the CDR3 reads TGTGCCAGCAGCTCCGACAGGGGGTCAAGTTCACCCCTCCACTTT. Translating gives CASSSDRGSSSPLHF.

The genes are TRBV6-5 and TRBJ1-2; the D is unclear. Trimming removed 4 bases at V and 5 bases at J, with 5 bases between. Per germline, CDR1 MNHEY and CDR2 SVGAGI. This CDR3 has 11 amino acids. CDR3 nucleotides: TGTGCCAGCAGTTCCACTTATGGCTACACCTTC. It encodes CASSSTYGYTF.

This chain joins TRBV29-1 and TRBJ1-2; 8 bases map to TRBD1. CDR3 size: 14 residues. The germline V gene encodes CDR1 SQVTM and CDR2 ANQGSEA. The ends lost 4 bases at V and 2 bases at J; junction bases unmatched: 6. The CDR3 here is CSVADREFNYGYTF. CDR3 bases: TGCAGCGTTGCGGACAGGGAATTCAACTATGGCTACACCTTC.

The CDR3 here is CASSEELTSSGYTF. Here the CDR3 DNA reads TGTGCCAGCAGTGAAGAATTAACATCCTCCGGCTACACCTTC. The rearrangement joins TRBV6-4 to TRBJ1-2; D gene uncertain. Trimming cost V 3 bases and J 8 bases, with 16 bases left between them. This CDR3 comprises 14 residues. CDR1 and CDR2 (germline): MRHNA, SNTAGT.

The chain combines TRBV10-3 with TRBJ1-1, with 9 bases that match TRBD1. V lost 2 bases to trimming and J lost 1 base; unmatched junction nucleotides: 5. CDR3 length: 16 residues. The germline gives CDR1 ENHRY, CDR2 SYGVKD. CDR3 bases: TGTGCCATCAGTGAGAACGGACAGGGGAGGAACACTGAAGCTTTCTTT. It codes for CAISENGQGRNTEAFF.

The chain couples TRBV3-1 (or the pseudogene TRBV3-2) to TRBJ2-2; 10 nucleotides align to TRBD2. Per germline, CDR1 LGHDT and CDR2 YNNKEL (reference sequence). CDR3 length equals 16 residues. The ends lost 3 bases at V and 1 base at J; junction bases unmatched: 2. As DNA, the CDR3 is TGTGCCAGCAGCCAGCGACTAGCGGGGAACACCGGGGAGCTGTTTTTT. It encodes CASSQRLAGNTGELFF.

The chain links TRBV7-2 to TRBJ1-1; possible D gene TRBD1, 5 bases. The CDR3 is 14 residues long. CDR1 is SGHTA and CDR2 is FQGNSA in the germline V gene. V lost 5 bases and J 4 bases, leaving 14 bases between the germline ends. CDR3 sequence (DNA): TGTGCCAGCAGCCGGCTCGGGGGGACCACTGAAGCTTTCTTT. Its protein product is CASSRLGGTTEAFF.

The genes are TRBV9 and TRBJ2-7; D call uncertain. CDR1 and CDR2 (germline): SGDLS, YYNGEE. CDR3 length: 13 residues. Trimming took 4 bases from V and 6 from J, leaving 14 bases between them. This chain's CDR3 is CASSPKLGFEQYF. Written as DNA, the CDR3 is TGTGCCAGCAGCCCAAAGCTAGGTTTCGAGCAGTACTTC. Full variable domain (remainder filled in from reference TRBV9 and TRBJ2-7): DSGVTQTPKHLITATGQRVTLRCSPRSGDLSVYWYQQSLDQGLQFLIQYYNGEERAKGNILERFSAQQFPDLHSELNLSSLELGDSALYFCASSPKLGFEQYFGPGTRLTVT.

The V and J genes are TRBV6-5 and TRBJ1-1; the match to TRBD1 covers 9 bases. With 7 bases clipped from V and 6 bases from J, the junction kept 9 bases outside the gene matches. The CDR3 contains 14 residues. Germline V lookup: CDR1 MNHEY, CDR2 SVGAGI. CDR3: CASKIGQGTAEAFF. The CDR3 DNA sequence: TGTGCCAGCAAAATCGGACAGGGGACCGCTGAAGCTTTCTTT.

For this clone: Other DNA sequences in this specimen translate into the identical CDR3. This chain joins TRBV9 and TRBJ1-1; D is uncertain. The CDR3 is made up of 15 amino acids. CDR1 is SGDLS and CDR2 is YYNGEE in the germline V gene. Trimming left V 4 bases short and J 1 base short, with 14 bases between. Here the CDR3 reads CASSPRGNGNTEAFF. The CDR3 DNA follows: TGTGCCAGCAGCCCCCGAGGTAACGGGAACACTGAAGCTTTCTTT.

The gene calls are TRBV9 and TRBJ1-1; TRBD1 matches 11 bases. The CDR3 runs to 15 residues. CDR1 is SGDLS, CDR2 YYNGEE, per germline. Trimming removed 4 bases from V and 5 bases from J; junction bases left unmatched: 7. CDR3 DNA: TGTGCCAGCAGCAGAACCGGGACAGGGGGGACTGAAGCTTTCTTT. Translation gives CASSRTGTGGTEAFF.

Written as DNA, the CDR3 is TGTGCCAGCAGTTTTTCCCTTAACTTAAACACCATATATTTT. This sequence encodes CASSFSLNLNTIYF. The chain has TRBV5-8 and TRBJ1-3; no reliable D call. CDR3 size: 14 residues. V was shortened by 5 bases and J by 6 bases, with 15 bases between the two germline ends. CDR1 and CDR2 (germline): SGHTS, YDEGEE.

This chain uses TRBV12-1 with TRBJ2-7; no check of the table's D call, TRBD2, against the DNA was made. TRBV12-1 is assigned pseudogene status. The CDR3 is 16 amino acids. CDR3 sequence: CASSCGLAGAWKEQYF. Written as DNA, the CDR3 is TGTGCCAGCAGCTGCGGACTAGCGGGGGCCTGGAAGGAGCAGTACTTC.

The rearrangement links TRBV5-4 to TRBJ2-1; the match to TRBD1 covers 7 bases. The CDR3 covers 16 residues. The ends lost 7 bases at V and 0 bases at J; junction bases unmatched: 10. CDR1 and CDR2 from the germline V gene are SGHNT and YYREEE (reference sequence). CDR3 sequence reads: CASSGERQGSYNEQFF. The CDR3, as DNA: TGTGCCAGCTCTGGCGAACGACAGGGCTCCTACAATGAGCAGTTCTTC.

This clone was counted a single time. The chain employs TRBV10-3 and TRBJ1-3; TRBD1 matches at 8 bases. V gave up 0 bases and J gave up 3 bases; unmatched junction bases: 4. Germline CDR1 ENHRY, CDR2 SYGVKD. This CDR3 comprises 16 residues. The CDR3 sequence: CAISESSGGFGNTIYF. CDR3 DNA sequence: TGTGCCATCAGTGAGTCATCAGGGGGCTTTGGAAACACCATATATTTT.

The rearrangement uses TRBV9 and TRBJ1-3; possibly TRBD1 for D (5 bases). The CDR3 covers 12 residues. Germline V lookup: CDR1 SGDLS, CDR2 YYNGEE. Deletions cut 7 bases from V and 1 base from J, with 6 bases between. This chain's CDR3 is CASAGSGNTIYF. The CDR3 DNA reads as TGTGCCAGCGCAGGGTCTGGAAACACCATATATTTT.

In its sample, this clone was seen once. The chain links TRBV11-2 to TRBJ2-2; perhaps TRBD1 as D (5 bases). The CDR3 is 17 residues long. Germline-derived CDR1 and CDR2 are SGHAT and FQNNGV. Trimming shortened V by 1 base and J by 6 bases, and 18 bases separated the two germline ends. The CDR3 nucleotides are TGTGCCAGCAGCTTAGGGGGCAGGGAAATTTTGCCCGGGGAGCTGTTTTTT. This gives the protein CASSLGGREILPGELFF.

V and J are TRBV5-1 and TRBJ1-6, with D possibly matching TRBD1 (6 bases). Germline CDR1 SGHRS, CDR2 YFSETQ. The CDR3 length is 14 residues. V was cut by 10 bases and J by 8 bases, with 19 bases left in between. The CDR3 DNA is TGCGCCCGCCGAAAGGGGCAGGGGCATTCACCCCTCCACTTT. Translation gives CARRKGQGHSPLHF. Combining the CDR3 with reference TRBV5-1 and TRBJ1-6 gives the whole variable domain KAGVTQTPRYLIKTRGQQVTLSCSPISGHRSVSWYQQTPGQGLQFLFEYFSETQRNKGNFPGRFSGRQFSNSRSEMNVSTLELGDSALYLCARRKGQGHSPLHFGNGTRLTVT.

The rearrangement uses TRBV6-2 or TRBV6-3 and TRBJ2-7, with unresolved D. Germline CDR1 is MNHEY and CDR2 is SVGEGT. The V and J ends lost 1 base and 5 bases respectively, with 6 bases between them. The CDR3 runs to 12 residues. CDR3 protein: CASSYYGDEQYF. The CDR3 nucleotides are TGTGCCAGCAGTTACTACGGAGACGAGCAGTACTTC.

The genes are TRBV5-1 and TRBJ1-1; 8 bases match TRBD1. Germline-derived CDR1 and CDR2 are SGHRS and YFSETQ. The CDR3 totals 16 residues. V dropped 4 bases and J dropped 0; count of bases not matched to a gene: 8. The CDR3 region has the DNA TGCGCCAGCAGCCCTTTAACAGGGGGTGTGAACACTGAAGCTTTCTTT. Its translation: CASSPLTGGVNTEAFF.